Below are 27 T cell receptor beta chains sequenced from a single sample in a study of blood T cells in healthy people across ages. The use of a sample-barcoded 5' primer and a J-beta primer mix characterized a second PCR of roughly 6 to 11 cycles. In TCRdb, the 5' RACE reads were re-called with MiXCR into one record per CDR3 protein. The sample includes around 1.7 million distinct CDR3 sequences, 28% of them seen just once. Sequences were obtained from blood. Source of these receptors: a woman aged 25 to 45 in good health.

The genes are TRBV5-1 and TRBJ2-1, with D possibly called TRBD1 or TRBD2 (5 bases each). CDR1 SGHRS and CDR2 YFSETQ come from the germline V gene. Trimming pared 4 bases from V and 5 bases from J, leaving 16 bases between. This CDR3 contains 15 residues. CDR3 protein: CASSGTGPTHNEQFF. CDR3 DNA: TGCGCCAGCAGCGGTACGGGACCGACCCACAATGAGCAGTTCTTC.

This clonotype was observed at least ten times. The DNA of the CDR3 is TGCAGCACACTCTACTCGAGCTATGGCTACACCTTC. Translated: CSTLYSSYGYTF. The chain has TRBV29-1 and TRBJ1-2; D unclear. CDR1 is SQVTM, CDR2 ANQGSEA, per germline. This CDR3 contains 12 residues. V was clipped by 8 bases and J by 4 bases, with 14 bases between them.

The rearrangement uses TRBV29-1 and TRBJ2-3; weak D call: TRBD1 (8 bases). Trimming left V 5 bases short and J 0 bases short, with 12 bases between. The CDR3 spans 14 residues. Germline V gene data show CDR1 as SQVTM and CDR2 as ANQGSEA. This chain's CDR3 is CSVKQGGSTDTQYF. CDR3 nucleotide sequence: TGCAGCGTTAAACAGGGGGGGAGCACAGATACGCAGTATTTT.

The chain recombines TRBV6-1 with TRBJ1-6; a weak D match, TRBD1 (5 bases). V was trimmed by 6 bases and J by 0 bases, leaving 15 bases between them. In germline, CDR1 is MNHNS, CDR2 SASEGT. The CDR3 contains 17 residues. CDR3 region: CASRALGARSYNSPLHF. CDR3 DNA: TGTGCCAGCAGAGCCCTCGGGGCACGCTCCTATAATTCACCCCTCCACTTT.

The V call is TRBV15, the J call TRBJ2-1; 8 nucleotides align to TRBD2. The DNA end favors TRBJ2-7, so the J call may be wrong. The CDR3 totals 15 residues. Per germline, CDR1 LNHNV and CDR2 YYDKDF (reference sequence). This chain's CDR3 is CATSRDSGKYNEQYF. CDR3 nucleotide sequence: TGTGCCACCAGCAGAGATAGCGGGAAGTACAATGAGCAGTACTTC.

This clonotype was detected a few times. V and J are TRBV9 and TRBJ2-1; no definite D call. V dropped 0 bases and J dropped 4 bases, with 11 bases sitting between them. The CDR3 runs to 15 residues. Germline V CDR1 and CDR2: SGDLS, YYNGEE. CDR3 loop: CASSVGAQAYNEQFF. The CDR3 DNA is TGTGCCAGCAGCGTAGGAGCTCAGGCGTACAATGAGCAGTTCTTC.

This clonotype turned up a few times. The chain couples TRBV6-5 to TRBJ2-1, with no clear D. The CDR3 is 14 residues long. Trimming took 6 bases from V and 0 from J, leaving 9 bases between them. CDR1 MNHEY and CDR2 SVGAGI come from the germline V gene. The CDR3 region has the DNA TGTGCCAGCAGGACACAAAGCTCCTACAATGAGCAGTTCTTC. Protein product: CASRTQSSYNEQFF.

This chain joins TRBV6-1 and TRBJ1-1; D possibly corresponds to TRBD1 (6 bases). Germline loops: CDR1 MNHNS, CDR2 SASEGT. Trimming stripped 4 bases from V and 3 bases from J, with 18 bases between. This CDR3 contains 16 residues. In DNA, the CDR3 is TGTGCCAGCAGTGTCCAGGTGGGGGCGGAGGACACTGAAGCTTTCTTT. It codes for CASSVQVGAEDTEAFF.

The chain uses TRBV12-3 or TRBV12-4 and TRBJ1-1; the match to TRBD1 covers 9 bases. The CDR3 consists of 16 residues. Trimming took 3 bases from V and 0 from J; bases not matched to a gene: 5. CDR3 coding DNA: TGTGCCAGCAGTTTTACAGGGGGCCGAATGAACACTGAAGCTTTCTTT. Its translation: CASSFTGGRMNTEAFF.

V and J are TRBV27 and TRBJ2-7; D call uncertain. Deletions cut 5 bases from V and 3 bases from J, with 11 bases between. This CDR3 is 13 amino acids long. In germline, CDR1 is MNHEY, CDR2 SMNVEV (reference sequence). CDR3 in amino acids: CASSVRPYYEQYF. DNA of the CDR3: TGTGCCAGCAGTGTTCGACCCTACTACGAGCAGTACTTC.

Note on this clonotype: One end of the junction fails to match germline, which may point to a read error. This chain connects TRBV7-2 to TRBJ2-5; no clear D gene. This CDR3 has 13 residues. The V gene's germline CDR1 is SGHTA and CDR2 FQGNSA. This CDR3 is CASSLGNQGTQYF. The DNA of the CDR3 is TGTGCCAGCAGCTTAGGGAACCAAGGGACCCAGTACTTC.

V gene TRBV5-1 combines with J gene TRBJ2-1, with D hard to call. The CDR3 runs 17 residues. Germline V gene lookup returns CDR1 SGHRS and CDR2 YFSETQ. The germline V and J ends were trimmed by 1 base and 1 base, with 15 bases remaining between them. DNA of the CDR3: TGCGCCAGCAGCTTGCGCAGCGTTGATTTTTCCTACAATGAGCAGTTCTTC. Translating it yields CASSLRSVDFSYNEQFF.

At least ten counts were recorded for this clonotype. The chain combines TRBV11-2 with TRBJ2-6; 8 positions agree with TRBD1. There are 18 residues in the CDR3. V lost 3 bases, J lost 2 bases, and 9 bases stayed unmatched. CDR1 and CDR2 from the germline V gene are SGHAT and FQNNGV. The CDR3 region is CASSLYSGGITGANVLTF. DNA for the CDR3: TGTGCCAGCAGCTTGTATTCAGGGGGCATCACTGGGGCCAACGTCCTGACTTTC.

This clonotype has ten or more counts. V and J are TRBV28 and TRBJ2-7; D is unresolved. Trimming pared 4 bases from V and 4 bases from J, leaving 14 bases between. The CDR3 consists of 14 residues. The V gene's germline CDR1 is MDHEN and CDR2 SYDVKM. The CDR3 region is CASSSLIRRYEQYF. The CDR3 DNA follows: TGTGCCAGCAGTTCCCTCATCCGCCGTTACGAGCAGTACTTC.

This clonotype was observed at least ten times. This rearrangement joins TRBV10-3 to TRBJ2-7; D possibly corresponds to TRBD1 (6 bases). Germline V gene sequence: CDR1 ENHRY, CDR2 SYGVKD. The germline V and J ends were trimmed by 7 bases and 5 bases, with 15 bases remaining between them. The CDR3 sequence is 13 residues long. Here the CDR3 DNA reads TGTGCCATCATGAGGAACAGGGATGACGAGCAGTACTTC. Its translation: CAIMRNRDDEQYF.

CDR3: CASNPNSGTQETQYF. CDR3 in DNA: TGTGCCAGCAACCCGAACTCAGGGACCCAAGAGACCCAGTACTTC. The J gene is TRBJ2-5, the V gene TRBV7-9, with D perhaps TRBD1 or TRBD2 (5 bases each). CDR3 length: 15 amino acids. Per the germline V gene, CDR1 is SEHNR and CDR2 is FQNEAQ (reference sequence). The ends were cut back, 7 bases at V and 1 base at J, with 16 bases in the middle.

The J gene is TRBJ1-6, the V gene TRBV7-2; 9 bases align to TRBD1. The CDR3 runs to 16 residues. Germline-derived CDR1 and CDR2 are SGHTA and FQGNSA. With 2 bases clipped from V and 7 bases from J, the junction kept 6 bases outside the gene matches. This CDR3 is CASSLRWTGANSPLHF. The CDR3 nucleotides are TGTGCCAGCAGCTTACGATGGACAGGGGCAAATTCACCCCTCCACTTT.

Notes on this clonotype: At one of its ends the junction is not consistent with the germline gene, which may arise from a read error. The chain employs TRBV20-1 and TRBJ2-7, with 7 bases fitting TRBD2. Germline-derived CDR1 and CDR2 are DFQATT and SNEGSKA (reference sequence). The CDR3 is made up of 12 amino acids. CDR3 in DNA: TGCGGTGCTAGGGAGGGGTCCTACGAGCAGTACTTC. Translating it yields CGAREGSYEQYF.

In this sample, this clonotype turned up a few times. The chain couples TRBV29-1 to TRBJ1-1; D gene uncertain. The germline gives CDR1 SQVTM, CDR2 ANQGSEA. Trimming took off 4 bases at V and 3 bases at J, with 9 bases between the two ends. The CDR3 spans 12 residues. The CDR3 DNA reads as TGCAGCGTTGCGGGAGGGTACACTGAAGCTTTCTTT. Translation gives CSVAGGYTEAFF.

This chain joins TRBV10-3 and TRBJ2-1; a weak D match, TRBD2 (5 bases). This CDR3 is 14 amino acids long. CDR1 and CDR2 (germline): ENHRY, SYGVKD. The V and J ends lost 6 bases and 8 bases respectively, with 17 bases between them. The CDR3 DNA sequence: TGTGCCATCAGGGAGATGGCGACCGGGGATGAGCAGTTCTTC. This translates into CAIREMATGDEQFF.

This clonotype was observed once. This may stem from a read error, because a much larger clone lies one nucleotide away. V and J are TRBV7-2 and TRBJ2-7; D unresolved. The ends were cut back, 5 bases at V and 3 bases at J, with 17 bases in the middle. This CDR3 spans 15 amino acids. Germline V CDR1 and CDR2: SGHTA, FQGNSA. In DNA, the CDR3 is TGTGCCAGCAGCACCCAACCCCAGGAGTGCTACGAGCAGTACTTC. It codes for CASSTQPQECYEQYF.

The CDR3 here is CIARRGVTEAFF. The DNA for the CDR3 is TGCATCGCCCGACGGGGGGTCACTGAAGCTTTCTTT. The chain has TRBV29-1 and TRBJ1-1; D may be TRBD1 (5 bases). Germline V CDR1 and CDR2: SQVTM, ANQGSEA. The CDR3 covers 12 residues.

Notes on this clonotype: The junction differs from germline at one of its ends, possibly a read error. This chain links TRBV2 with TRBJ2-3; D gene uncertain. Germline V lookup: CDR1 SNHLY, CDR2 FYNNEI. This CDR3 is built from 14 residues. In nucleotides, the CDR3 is TGTGCCAGCAGCGAAGGGATCACTTCAGATACGCAGTATTTT. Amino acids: CASSEGITSDTQYF.

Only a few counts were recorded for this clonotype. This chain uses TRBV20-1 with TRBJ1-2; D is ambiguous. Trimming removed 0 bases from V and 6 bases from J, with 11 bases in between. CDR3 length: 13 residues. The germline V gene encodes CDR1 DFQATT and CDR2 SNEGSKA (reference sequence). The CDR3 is CSARESRDDGYTF. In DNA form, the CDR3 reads TGCAGTGCTAGAGAGTCGAGAGACGATGGCTACACCTTC.

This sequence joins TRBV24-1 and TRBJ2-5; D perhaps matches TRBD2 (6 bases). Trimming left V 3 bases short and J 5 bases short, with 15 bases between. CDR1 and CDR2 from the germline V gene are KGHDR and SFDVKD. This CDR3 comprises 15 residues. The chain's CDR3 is CATSDNRLVAETQYF. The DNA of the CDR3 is TGTGCCACCAGTGATAACCGACTAGTGGCCGAGACCCAGTACTTC.

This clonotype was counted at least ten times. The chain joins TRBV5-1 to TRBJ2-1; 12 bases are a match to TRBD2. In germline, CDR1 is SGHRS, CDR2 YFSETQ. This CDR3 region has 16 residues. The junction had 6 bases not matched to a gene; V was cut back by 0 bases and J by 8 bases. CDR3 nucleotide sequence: TGCGCCAGCAGCTTGGGGTGGACTAGCGGGGAGTATGAGCAGTTCTTC. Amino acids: CASSLGWTSGEYEQFF.

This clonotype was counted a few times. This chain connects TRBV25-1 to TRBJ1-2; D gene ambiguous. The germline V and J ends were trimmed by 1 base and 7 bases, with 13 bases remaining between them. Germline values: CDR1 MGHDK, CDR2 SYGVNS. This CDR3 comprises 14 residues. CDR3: CASSEFGVGFGYTF. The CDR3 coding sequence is TGTGCCAGCAGTGAATTCGGAGTTGGCTTTGGCTACACCTTC.